This entry lists 28 T cell receptor beta chains sequenced from one sample in a study of T cell repertoires in cytomegalovirus infection. Antigens for these TCRs are unknown. MiXCR, run by TCRdb on the reads, gives a single entry per CDR3 protein. The table includes some 120,000 distinct CDR3 sequences, 30% to 40% detected once. Source: CD8+ T cells from cultured PBMCs, taken from culture after CMV antigen stimulation. These receptors were obtained from a human donor in good health (CMV status not recorded). Some clones in this sample may be carry-over from other donors' samples.

This sequence joins TRBV20-1 and TRBJ2-7; D perhaps matches TRBD1 (6 bases). Trimming took off 6 bases at V and 2 bases at J, with 17 bases between the two ends. The CDR3 extends over 14 amino acids. Germline CDR1 and CDR2: DFQATT and SNEGSKA (reference sequence). The CDR3 loop reads CSARSRDKTYEQYF. The CDR3 nucleotides read TGCAGTGCGAGATCCCGGGACAAGACCTACGAGCAGTACTTC.

The chain combines TRBV5-1 with TRBJ2-3; D is undetermined. Trimming cost V 0 bases and J 0 bases, with 14 bases left between them. Germline V gene lookup returns CDR1 SGHRS and CDR2 YFSETQ. CDR3 length equals 17 residues. CDR3: CASSLGMRLPSTDTQYF. DNA of the CDR3: TGCGCCAGCAGCTTGGGAATGAGGTTACCTAGCACAGATACGCAGTATTTT.

This clonotype was detected a few times. The CDR3 region has the DNA TGTGCCATCAGTGATGGGGGGAATATACAGCCCCAGCATTTT. Amino acids: CAISDGGNIQPQHF. The V call is TRBV10-3, the J call TRBJ1-5; D perhaps matches TRBD1 (5 bases). V was cut by 3 bases and J by 7 bases, with 13 bases left in between. Germline lookup yields CDR1 ENHRY and CDR2 SYGVKD. The length of the CDR3 is 14 residues.

V gene TRBV5-5 combines with J gene TRBJ1-6; 7 bases agree with TRBD1. Per the germline V gene, CDR1 is SGHKS and CDR2 is YYEKEE (reference sequence). The V segment lost 5 bases and the J segment 7 bases; nucleotides outside the gene matches: 15. The CDR3 extends over 17 amino acids. As DNA, the CDR3 is TGTGCCAGCAGGCCCCCCGCGGGCGGACAGGCCAATTCACCCCTCCACTTT. Translated, it gives CASRPPAGGQANSPLHF.

This chain connects TRBV4-1 to TRBJ1-5; no definite D call. The CDR3 is 16 residues long. The V and J ends lost 0 bases and 5 bases respectively, with 14 bases between them. The germline V gene encodes CDR1 MGHRA and CDR2 YSYEKL. The CDR3 loop reads CASSQDIGNGDQPQHF. DNA of the CDR3: TGCGCCAGCAGCCAAGATATCGGGAATGGGGATCAGCCCCAGCATTTT.

The genes are TRBV10-3 and TRBJ2-7; D is tentatively TRBD1 or TRBD2 (5 bases each). Germline lookup yields CDR1 ENHRY and CDR2 SYGVKD. With 5 bases removed from V and 5 bases from J, the gap between germline ends came to 19 bases. The CDR3 consists of 15 residues. The CDR3 sequence: CAISTPGPKADEQYF. The CDR3 region has the DNA TGTGCCATCAGTACCCCGGGACCCAAGGCCGACGAGCAGTACTTC.

The gene calls are TRBV28 and TRBJ1-5, with D possibly TRBD1 on 5 matching bases. Germline V gives CDR1 MDHEN, CDR2 SYDVKM. Trimming took off 5 bases at V and 7 bases at J, with 15 bases between the two ends. There are 14 residues in the CDR3. The CDR3 nucleotides are TGTGCCAGCAGTCCTGGTTGGGGGAACCAGCCCCAGCATTTT. The encoded protein is CASSPGWGNQPQHF.

This clonotype turned up a few times. The chain is built from TRBV4-2 and TRBJ2-5; a possible D gene is TRBD1 (7 bases). Germline V gene sequence: CDR1 LGHNA, CDR2 YNFKEQ. The length of the CDR3 is 15 residues. Trimming pared 1 base from V and 5 bases from J, leaving 14 bases between. CDR3 sequence: CASSQAQQGRETQYF. As DNA, the CDR3 is TGTGCCAGCAGCCAAGCCCAACAGGGGAGGGAGACCCAGTACTTC.

This clonotype was counted a few times. The chain carries TRBV9 and TRBJ1-3; D gene ambiguous. The CDR3 has 15 residues. V was cut by 3 bases and J by 1 base, with 11 bases left in between. Germline V CDR1 and CDR2: SGDLS, YYNGEE. The CDR3 DNA sequence: TGTGCCAGCAGCGGCGGTGGAGGGTCTGGAAACACCATATATTTT. Residues: CASSGGGGSGNTIYF.

This clonotype was recorded a few times. The chain links TRBV7-9 to TRBJ2-3; D remains ambiguous. V lost 8 bases and J lost 3, with 3 bases in between. The CDR3 length is 10 residues. The germline CDR1 and CDR2 sequences are SEHNR and FQNEAQ (reference sequence). The CDR3 loop is CASGTDTQYF. In nucleotides, the CDR3 is TGTGCCAGCGGGACAGATACGCAGTATTTT.

The V gene is TRBV7-9, the J gene TRBJ2-1, with D perhaps TRBD1 (5 bases). The CDR3 has 13 residues. V lost 1 base, J lost 8 bases, and 9 bases lay in between. Germline V gene data show CDR1 as SEHNR and CDR2 as FQNEAQ (reference sequence). CDR3 amino acids: CASSLGLGDEQFF. The CDR3 DNA sequence: TGTGCCAGCAGCTTAGGGCTAGGGGATGAGCAGTTCTTC.

The chain has TRBV28 and TRBJ2-7, with 7 bases fitting TRBD2. Germline V lookup: CDR1 MDHEN, CDR2 SYDVKM. There are 15 residues in the CDR3. V lost 5 bases, J lost 4 bases, and 11 bases stayed unmatched. The CDR3 coding sequence is TGTGCCAGCAGTCTAGAATCCTTGGGGGGGTACGAGCAGTACTTC. It specifies CASSLESLGGYEQYF.

This clonotype appeared a few times. This rearrangement joins TRBV12-3 or TRBV12-4 to TRBJ1-2; D remains ambiguous. Trimming shortened V by 2 bases and J by 8 bases, and 15 bases separated the two germline ends. The CDR3 is made up of 14 amino acids. DNA of the CDR3: TGTGCCAGCAGTTTAAGCCTCAGCTCATTGGGCTACACCTTC. Protein sequence: CASSLSLSSLGYTF.

The genes are TRBV28 and TRBJ2-6, with a tentative D call TRBD2 (7 bases). V lost 7 bases and J 0 bases, leaving 25 bases between the germline ends. Per the germline V gene, CDR1 is MDHEN and CDR2 is SYDVKM. The CDR3 consists of 20 residues. CDR3 DNA: TGTGCCAGCACCCGATGGGGGGGCGGGACGCCAAGCTCTGGGGCCAACGTCCTGACTTTC. Translating gives CASTRWGGGTPSSGANVLTF.

This clonotype was counted at least ten times. The chain is built from TRBV7-2 and TRBJ1-3, with unresolved D. Germline values: CDR1 SGHTA, CDR2 FQGNSA. The germline V and J ends were trimmed by 7 bases and 1 base, with 14 bases remaining between them. CDR3 length: 15 amino acids. The CDR3 region has the DNA TGTGCCAGCACCCTCGGTGGGGAATCTGGAAACACCATATATTTT. Translating gives CASTLGGESGNTIYF.

This chain joins TRBV27 and TRBJ1-2, with TRBD1 matching 7 bases. The CDR3 loop spans 16 amino acids. Per the germline V gene, CDR1 is MNHEY and CDR2 is SMNVEV (reference sequence). V lost 3 bases to trimming and J lost 3 bases; unmatched junction nucleotides: 10. In DNA, the CDR3 is TGTGCCAGCAGTTTTGCTGGGCGCAGGGGGGACTATGGCTACACCTTC. This sequence encodes CASSFAGRRGDYGYTF.

The V gene is TRBV4-1, the J gene TRBJ2-6; possibly TRBD1 or TRBD2 for D (5 bases each). Germline lookup yields CDR1 MGHRA and CDR2 YSYEKL. The CDR3 length is 18 residues. Trimming removed 8 bases from V and 0 bases from J, with 20 bases in between. This CDR3 reads CASSSFRDGTSGANVLTF. The CDR3 DNA reads as TGCGCCAGCTCATCTTTTCGGGACGGTACCTCTGGGGCCAACGTCCTGACTTTC.

The chain has TRBV6-1 and TRBJ2-7; TRBD1 matches 10 bases. The J segment lost 0 bases and the V segment lost 5 bases, leaving 7 bases of the junction unmatched. The germline CDR1 and CDR2 sequences are MNHNS and SASEGT. This CDR3 has 16 residues. The CDR3 DNA is TGTGCCAGCAGTTCCCGGACAGGGGGGACCTCCTACGAGCAGTACTTC. It codes for CASSSRTGGTSYEQYF.

The chain employs TRBV18 and TRBJ2-1; D gene uncertain. This CDR3 is built from 15 residues. With 3 bases removed from V and 0 bases from J, the gap between germline ends came to 9 bases. CDR1 KGHSH and CDR2 LQKENI come from the germline V gene. CDR3 sequence (DNA): TGTGCCAGCTCACCGGTGGGCGGCTCCTACAATGAGCAGTTCTTC. This sequence encodes CASSPVGGSYNEQFF.

The chain uses TRBV25-1 and TRBJ2-3; D not certain. V lost 0 bases and J 3 bases, leaving 7 bases between the germline ends. Germline assignment: CDR1 MGHDK and CDR2 SYGVNS. This CDR3 is 14 amino acids long. The CDR3: CASSEYSLTDTQYF. The CDR3, as DNA: TGTGCCAGCAGTGAATATAGCCTGACAGATACGCAGTATTTT.

The V call is TRBV11-2, the J call TRBJ2-2; TRBD2 is a possible D gene (6 bases). The V end was cut by 1 base, the J end by 4 bases, with 13 bases between. The CDR3 is 16 amino acids. In germline, CDR1 is SGHAT, CDR2 FQNNGV. The DNA of the CDR3 is TGTGCCAGCAGCTTAGCGGGACTTACTATCACCGGGGAGCTGTTTTTT. This encodes CASSLAGLTITGELFF.

The chain couples TRBV4-1 to TRBJ2-7; D is possibly TRBD2 (7 bases). The germline V and J ends were trimmed by 0 bases and 3 bases, with 15 bases remaining between them. There are 16 residues in the CDR3. Germline CDR1 reads MGHRA; CDR2 reads YSYEKL. DNA of the CDR3: TGCGCCAGCAGCCAAGATATGCGGGGGCGAGTCTACGAGCAGTACTTC. Translation: CASSQDMRGRVYEQYF.

This clonotype was observed many times. The chain uses TRBV7-6 and TRBJ1-4; D unclear. Germline V CDR1 and CDR2: SGHVS, FNYEAQ. Trimming shortened V by 0 bases and J by 5 bases, and 13 bases separated the two germline ends. The CDR3 contains 16 residues. The CDR3 protein is CASSLAGGIGNEKLFF. In DNA form, the CDR3 reads TGTGCCAGCAGCTTAGCGGGAGGGATCGGAAATGAAAAACTGTTTTTT.

The V gene is TRBV7-2, the J gene TRBJ2-3; 11 nucleotides agree with TRBD2. The CDR3 covers 18 residues. The V gene's germline CDR1 is SGHTA and CDR2 FQGNSA. J gave up 3 bases and V 2 bases, and 10 bases lay outside the gene matches. The CDR3 is CASSLMVSGGALTDTQYF. The CDR3 DNA is TGTGCCAGCAGCTTAATGGTTAGCGGGGGGGCCTTGACAGATACGCAGTATTTT.

The chain uses TRBV5-5 and TRBJ2-1; TRBD2 is a possible D gene (6 bases). In germline, CDR1 is SGHKS, CDR2 YYEKEE (reference sequence). The CDR3 sequence is 17 residues long. The germline V and J ends were trimmed by 4 bases and 4 bases, with 21 bases remaining between them. Here the CDR3 DNA reads TGTGCCAGCAGCCTGGGGATTGCTGGGGGGTCTTACAATGAGCAGTTCTTC. Translation: CASSLGIAGGSYNEQFF.

The rearrangement links TRBV6-8 to TRBJ2-7, with 7 bases aligning to TRBD1. V lost 6 bases to trimming and J lost 4 bases; unmatched junction nucleotides: 12. There are 15 residues in the CDR3. CDR1 is MNHGY, CDR2 SAAAGT, per germline. CDR3 in amino acids: CASRVRDSDGYEQYF. Written as DNA, the CDR3 is TGTGCCAGCAGGGTCCGGGACAGCGACGGGTACGAGCAGTACTTC.

This chain links TRBV7-2 with TRBJ2-7, with D unresolved. The CDR3 length is 13 residues. The germline gives CDR1 SGHTA, CDR2 FQGNSA. V was trimmed by 1 base and J by 6 bases, leaving 10 bases between them. The CDR3 DNA sequence: TGTGCCAGCAGCTTAGTCGCCTCTGGCGAGCAGTACTTC. Residues: CASSLVASGEQYF. The whole variable domain, filled in from reference TRBV7-2 and TRBJ2-7, reads GAGVSQSPSNKVTEKGKDVELRCDPISGHTALYWYRQSLGQGLEFLIYFQGNSAPDKSGLPSDRFSAERTGGSVSTLTIQRTQQEDSAVYLCASSLVASGEQYFGPGTRLTVT.

The gene calls are TRBV12-3 or TRBV12-4 and TRBJ2-7; 9 nucleotides line up with TRBD1. The CDR3 extends over 15 amino acids. Trimming removed 8 bases from V and 4 bases from J; junction bases left unmatched: 12. CDR3 sequence reads: CASSPGTGWSYEQYF. In DNA, the CDR3 is TGTGCCAGCTCCCCGGGGACAGGGTGGAGTTACGAGCAGTACTTC.